This T cell receptor beta chain was captured in a study of cytomegalovirus exposure and HLA in healthy donors (dated by TCRdb to about 2017). A note on the overall study: An earlier analysis of 587 of the donors reported roughly 300 Gb of sequence data and around 120 million unique TCR beta sequences obtained from about 179 million T cells. An early release covering 500 to 750 HLA-typed donors comprised approximately 290 gigabases of sequencing data and approximately 85 million unique TCR sequences. Of the roughly 410 genotyped donors, 80% to 90% were placed in the genetic ancestry cluster associated with self-reported Caucasian donors. The study was designed to test whether signatures of past pathogen exposure could be identified by cataloging public T cell receptors. The study used immunosequencing to profile the T cell repertoires of several hundred subjects and linked those repertoires to cytomegalovirus serostatus. A separate validation cohort of some 130 different subjects was used in addition to the roughly 720-subject first cohort. To predict cytomegalovirus infection status, the study brought together high-throughput TCR immunosequencing, statistical association of individual TCRs with disease status, and machine learning. To study patterns of TCR occurrence, a later analysis re-analyzed previously published TCR beta repertoires from around 700 donors and added high-resolution HLA genotyping. The later analysis used no new phenotypic data to find candidate immune exposures, relying instead on TCR beta sequences and their occurrence across donors. In an earlier analysis of a few hundred of the donors, high-throughput TCR beta sequencing was used to judge whether each TCR beta V gene segment behaved as functional or pseudogenic. Donor age, sex, ethnicity and CMV serostatus were compiled together with the repertoire data. A later genetic analysis used genome-wide SNP genotypes for about 60% of the roughly 700 donors, treating that subset as a discovery cohort. All discovery cohort repertoires had been generated using a single sequencing platform. Class I and class II HLA loci were covered by the typing at four-digit resolution. The number of donors typed differed by locus, with roughly 620-630 for A, B, C, DRB1 and DQB1, more than 500 for DQA1, approximately 580 for DPA1, and over 400 for DPB1. Because of strong linkage in the cohort, four to six DR-DQ haplotypes were treated as single units for association and clustering. On average, about 240,000 unique TCR beta nucleotide sequences were sequenced per donor among 398 genotyped donors of the cohort, with about 19% of those sequences being non-productive. The paper's findings and limits, for the study overall: Because HLA typing was missing for some donors at each locus, association tests included only the typed subset. A further reported finding was that TCR beta sequences accurately predicted the HLA-A and HLA-B alleles for most subjects in the first cohort. The authors suggested that the approach could potentially be generalized to other disease states and immunological phenotypes. Correlated functional status among segregating V segments might reflect linkage disequilibrium, but an unknown experimental factor could not be ruled out. Some IMGT-functional V segments, including TRBV6-2 and TRBV6-3, could not be distinguished by the 87-base-pair reads and were therefore excluded. Seventeen rarely observed V segments, including chromosome 9 orphons, were excluded from the earlier analysis of several hundred of the donors because counts were too low. A group of highly shared sequence variants was considered likely to be a technical artifact of the sequencing pipeline. An earlier analysis of around 540 of the donors showed that most TCR beta V segments appeared in productive rearrangements either about 87% or about 30% of the time, which broadly matched IMGT annotations. Assigning TCR associations to individual alleles was difficult when HLA alleles, especially DR and DQ, strongly co-occurred. A later analysis found that most CMV-associated TCR beta chains appeared HLA-restricted, with HLA associations seemingly driven largely by CMV exposure. While some public TCRs were present in many individuals, most TCR sequences turned up only very rarely across donors. In vitro tests confirmed that a few of the cytomegalovirus-associated TCR beta chains recognize cytomegalovirus antigens. At a false discovery rate of 0.05, a later analysis linked about 16,000 TCR beta sequences to specific HLA alleles. In a later analysis, TCR association rates were found to vary across HLA loci, with the most associated TCRs seen for DRB1 alleles and the fewest for HLA-C alleles. This cohort had only TCR beta chains sequenced, and the lack of alpha or paired-chain data limited which features could be detected. In a later genetic analysis, a missense DCLRE1C variant was associated with V-gene and J-gene trimming of TCR beta chains, and the association was replicated in an independent cohort. In a later analysis, HLA-associated TCR beta chains showed more clonal expansion and lower generation probabilities than non-associated chains that were equally common. Presence/absence analyses assumed roughly uniform sequencing depth across donors, an assumption that may not hold. The classifier was reported to diagnose cytomegalovirus status with high specificity and sensitivity in both the original cohort and the validation cohort. According to a later analysis, parvovirus B19, influenza, CMV and Epstein-Barr virus appeared linked to several top co-occurrence clusters. Immune exposure information for the cohort was limited to CMV serostatus. In a later genetic analysis, fewer N-insertions in productive TCRs were reported among donors in an Asian-associated ancestry cluster than the approximately 670-donor mean. A total of some 180 TCR beta chains were listed by the study as associated with cytomegalovirus.

Receptors were amplified or captured by the immunoSEQ multiplex PCR assay. For the multiplex PCR, a mixture combining 60 forward primers for TCR Vbeta segments and 13 reverse primers for TCR Jbeta segments was used. The CDR3 region of rearranged TCR beta genes was amplified from genomic DNA by a multiplex PCR assay. The Illumina HiSeq System was used to sequence the amplified TCR beta libraries as 87-base-pair reads. In the original analysis: A later analysis tallied 75 million to 95 million unique TCR beta chains across the 700 or so repertoires, and some 10 million of those chains were shared by two or more donors. Raw reads were error-corrected and collapsed into unique sequences with a nearest-neighbor algorithm that merged closely related sequences to remove PCR and sequencing errors. To assign V, D and J gene segments, CDR3 sequences were aligned to IMGT reference sequences. Each retained sequence needed at least a six-nucleotide match to both a V gene segment and a J gene segment. A rearrangement was called productive if the CDR3 had no stop codons and remained in frame with V and J, and every other rearrangement was called non-productive. CDR3 was defined according to IMGT convention as the region running from the second conserved V-encoded cysteine to the conserved J-encoded phenylalanine. Sequences without an unambiguous match to a single V gene segment were excluded from the earlier analysis of 500 to 700 of the donors. An earlier analysis of approximately 590 of the donors called V segments functional above 56.7% productive rearrangements and segregating when the between-donor standard deviation exceeded 5%. A statistical classification framework was developed to diagnose cytomegalovirus status using the catalog of TCR beta chain sequences. In a later analysis, TCR nucleotide sequences were compared against IMGT/GENE-DB human TR gene sequences so that V and J genes could be assigned. In a later analysis, CDR3 sequences and most-parsimonious VDJ recombination scenarios were assigned using the TCRdist pipeline. A later analysis defined each TCR beta chain by its CDR3 amino acid sequence plus V-gene family, and excluded reads lacking a unique V-gene family. To address suspected cross-contamination and a sequencing artifact, a later analysis removed 592 highly shared, low-generation-probability nucleotide sequences. In a later analysis, a clonal expansion index for each public chain was calculated from normalized within-repertoire ranks of inferred template counts. A later analysis computed generation probabilities with a VDJ recombination model fitted to out-of-frame rearrangements, and checked the results against IGoR. Hypergeometric tests were used in a later analysis to score TCR-TCR, TCR-HLA and TCR-CMV co-occurrence, with a repertoire-size bias correction applied to the TCR pairs. False discovery rates were estimated in a later analysis by permuting HLA or CMV assignments 20 times. In a later analysis, co-occurring TCRs were grouped using DBSCAN, and TCRdist sequence similarity was added for clustering within HLA-allele-positive subsets. Repertoires with fewer than 30,000 or more than 120,000 public chains, plus five repertoires with anomalous nucleotide sharing, were excluded from co-occurrence clustering. TCRdb stores this immuneACCESS table with in-frame sequences only. Part of the clones is absent; in the studies checked, under half of the shortfall reflects unresolved V genes, and no reason is known for the rest. The V and J calls and clone size are taken from that table; D and trimming were inferred from the DNA. The table for this sample lists more than 130,000 clones; roughly four fifths of them were counted only once. Of the sample, nearly 5% falls within the top ten clones.

The CDR3 runs 16 amino acids, cysteine and phenylalanine included. CDR3 DNA is the only sequence kept; it has 48 bases, read in frame from the first base. The germline V gene supplies CDR1 SGHRS and CDR2 YFSETQ. The germline V end is reduced by 3 bases and the J end by 4 bases; junction bases left unmatched: 7. About this clone itself: Its antigen remains unidentified. No much larger clone is present one base from it, and per-base qualities are unavailable.

The cohort consisted of 670 or so healthy bone marrow donors. Cohort members were all nominally healthy when sampled, although unrecorded immune exposures were likely present. The donor tested CMV seronegative and was one of the 352 seronegative cohort members. Each donor provided a peripheral blood sample, and peripheral blood mononuclear cells were used for TCR beta sequencing. The Qiagen DNeasy Blood Extraction Kit was used to extract genomic DNA from the blood cell samples. The chain joins TRBV5-1 to TRBJ2-5; 12 central nucleotides agree with TRBD2. This TCR came from a woman in her forties or fifties in good health and CMV-seronegative. The sequencing input was PBMCs. The DNA sequence is as follows: TGCGCCAGCAGCTCGCTACTAGCGGGGGGCCGAGAGACCCAGTACTTC. It translates to CASSSLLAGGRETQYF.